This T cell receptor (beta chain) was identified in a study of blood T cell repertoires in COVID-19. Study details: COVID-19 samples, acute and convalescent, were from the United States, Italy and Spain. In each case, the material was cDNA or gDNA derived from T cells, B-cell-depleted T cells, or PBMCs.

In the study's own analysis: From reference gene primer amplification, estimates of nucleated cell counts were derived. Here immunoSEQ multiplex PCR was the method, and the copy in TCRdb shows in-frame clones only, minus some. Clone size and the V and J calls come from that table; the DNA yielded D and trimming. This sample yields roughly 67,000 clones, of which roughly 80% are seen a single time; over 5% belongs to the top ten. The V segment lost 2 bases and the J segment 1 base; nucleotides outside the gene matches: 0. Germline loops: CDR1 MNHNS, CDR2 SASEGT. The length of the CDR3 is 14 residues. The sample comprised peripheral blood. The TCR comes from a woman in her sixties with acute or convalescent COVID-19. The chain combines TRBV6-1 with TRBJ2-3; TRBD2 matches 7 bases. Here the CDR3 reads CASSERGGTDTQYF. The CDR3 bases are TGTGCCAGCAGTGAACGGGGGGGCACAGATACGCAGTATTTT.